This T cell receptor (beta chain) was sequenced for a study of a mutant IDH1 vaccine in newly diagnosed glioma. Time point defined: week 23, last vaccination. Topical imiquimod was applied with each vaccine dose, which held 300 ug of mutant IDH1 20-mer peptide. New WHO grade 3 or 4 astrocytomas that were IDH1-mutant and ATRX-lost had been found in donors. Regarding this clone: Its specificity is not known.

Libraries were prepared by immunoSEQ multiplex PCR; TCRdb keeps only in-frame clonotypes and omits some of them. The sample lists about 67,000 clones; nearly 85% were seen once. The origin of this receptor is a man between 18 and 35 years old with glioma. The specimen comprised PBMCs, sampled from a glioma patient whose treatment included an IDH1 peptide vaccine.

The DNA for the CDR3 is TGTGCCAGCAGCGCCGGGACAGTCTCCTACGAGCAGTACTTC. This sequence encodes CASSAGTVSYEQYF. The chain uses TRBV9 and TRBJ2-7; 7 bases line up with TRBD1. The V gene end was trimmed by 3 bases and the J gene end by 0 bases; junction bases not matched to a gene: 3. Germline CDR1 is SGDLS and CDR2 is YYNGEE. The CDR3 covers 14 residues.